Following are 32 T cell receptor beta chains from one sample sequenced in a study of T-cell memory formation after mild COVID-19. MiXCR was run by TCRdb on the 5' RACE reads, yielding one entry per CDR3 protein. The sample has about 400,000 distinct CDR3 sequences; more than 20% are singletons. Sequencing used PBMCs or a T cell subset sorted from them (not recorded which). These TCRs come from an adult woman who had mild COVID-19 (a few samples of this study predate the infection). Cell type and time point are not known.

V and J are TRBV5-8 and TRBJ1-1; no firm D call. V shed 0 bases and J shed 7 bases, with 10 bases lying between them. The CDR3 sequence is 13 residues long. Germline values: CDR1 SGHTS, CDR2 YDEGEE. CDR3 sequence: CASSLEAVLEAFF. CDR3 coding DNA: TGTGCCAGCAGCTTGGAGGCGGTACTTGAAGCTTTCTTT.

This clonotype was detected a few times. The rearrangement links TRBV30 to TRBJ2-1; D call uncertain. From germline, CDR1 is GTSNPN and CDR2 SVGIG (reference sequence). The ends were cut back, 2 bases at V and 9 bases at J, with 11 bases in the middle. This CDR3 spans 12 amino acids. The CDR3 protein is CAWSMTPGEQFF. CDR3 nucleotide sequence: TGTGCCTGGAGTATGACCCCAGGTGAGCAGTTCTTC.

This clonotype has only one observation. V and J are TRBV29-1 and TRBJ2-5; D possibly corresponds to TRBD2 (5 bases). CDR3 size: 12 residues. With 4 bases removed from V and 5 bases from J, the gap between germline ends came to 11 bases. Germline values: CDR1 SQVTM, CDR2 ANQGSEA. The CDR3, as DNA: TGCAGCGTTGCGAGGGCCCGGGAGACCCAGTACTTC. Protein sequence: CSVARARETQYF.

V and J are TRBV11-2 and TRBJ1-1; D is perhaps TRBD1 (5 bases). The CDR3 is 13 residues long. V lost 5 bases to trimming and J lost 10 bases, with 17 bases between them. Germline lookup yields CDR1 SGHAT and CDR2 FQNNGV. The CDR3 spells CASSARPQGVAFF. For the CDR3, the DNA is TGTGCCAGCAGCGCACGCCCCCAGGGTGTAGCTTTCTTT. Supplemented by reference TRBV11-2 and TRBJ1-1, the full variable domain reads EAGVAQSPRYKIIEKRQSVAFWCNPISGHATLYWYQQILGQGPKLLIQFQNNGVVDDSQLPKDRFSAERLKGVDSTLKIQPAKLEDSAVYLCASSARPQGVAFFGQGTRLTVV.

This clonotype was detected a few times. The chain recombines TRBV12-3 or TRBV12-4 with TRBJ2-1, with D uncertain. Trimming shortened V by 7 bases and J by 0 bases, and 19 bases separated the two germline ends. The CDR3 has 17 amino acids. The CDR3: CASTPSSAARSYNEQFF. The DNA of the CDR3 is TGTGCCAGCACTCCCTCATCGGCGGCCCGCTCCTACAATGAGCAGTTCTTC.

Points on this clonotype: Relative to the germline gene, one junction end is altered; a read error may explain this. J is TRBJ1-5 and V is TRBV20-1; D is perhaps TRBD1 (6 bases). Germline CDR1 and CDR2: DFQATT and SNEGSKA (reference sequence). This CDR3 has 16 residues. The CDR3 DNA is TGCAGTGCTCGAGACGGGCAGGGGCTTAGCAATCAGCCCCAGCATTTT. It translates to CSARDGQGLSNQPQHF.

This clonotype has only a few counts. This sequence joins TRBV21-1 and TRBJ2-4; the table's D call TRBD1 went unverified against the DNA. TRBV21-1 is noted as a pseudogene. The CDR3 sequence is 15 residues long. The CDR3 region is CASKPAHGDRGIQYF. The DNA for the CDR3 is TGTGCCAGCAAACCCGCGCACGGGGATAGGGGCATTCAGTACTTC.

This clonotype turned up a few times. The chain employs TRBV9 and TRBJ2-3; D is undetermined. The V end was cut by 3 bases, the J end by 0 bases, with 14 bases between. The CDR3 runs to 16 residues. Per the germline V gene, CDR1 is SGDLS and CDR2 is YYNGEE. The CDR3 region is CASSEGTGVSTDTQYF. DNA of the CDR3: TGTGCCAGCAGCGAGGGTACGGGCGTGAGCACAGATACGCAGTATTTT.

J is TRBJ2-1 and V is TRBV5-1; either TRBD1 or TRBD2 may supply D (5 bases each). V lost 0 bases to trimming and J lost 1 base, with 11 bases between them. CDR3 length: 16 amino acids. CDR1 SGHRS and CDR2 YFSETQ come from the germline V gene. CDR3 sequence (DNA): TGCGCCAGCAGCTTGGCACCCGGGGCTTCCTACAATGAGCAGTTCTTC. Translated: CASSLAPGASYNEQFF.

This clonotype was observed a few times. The CDR3 DNA follows: TGTGCCAGCACAGGACAGGGGCCGCGCCAGCGGGGGACTAGGTCCTACAATGAGCAGTTCTTC. Its translation: CASTGQGPRQRGTRSYNEQFF. The rearrangement uses TRBV6-1 and TRBJ2-1, with D possibly matching TRBD1 (9 bases). Germline CDR1 and CDR2: MNHNS and SASEGT. The CDR3 extends over 21 amino acids. Deletions cut 7 bases from V and 1 base from J, with 32 bases between.

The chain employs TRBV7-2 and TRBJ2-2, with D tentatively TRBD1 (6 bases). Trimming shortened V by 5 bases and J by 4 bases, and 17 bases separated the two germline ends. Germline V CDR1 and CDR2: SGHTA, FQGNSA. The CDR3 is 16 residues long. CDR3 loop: CASSAKPGHITGELFF. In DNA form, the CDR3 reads TGTGCCAGCAGCGCGAAGCCGGGACATATCACCGGGGAGCTGTTTTTT.

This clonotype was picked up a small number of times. The CDR3 sequence: CASSLVGGNFAEAFF. In DNA, the CDR3 is TGCGCCAGCAGCTTGGTGGGGGGGAATTTCGCTGAAGCTTTCTTT. The chain recombines TRBV5-1 with TRBJ1-1, with a possible D match to TRBD1 (5 bases). The CDR3 is made up of 15 amino acids. Trimming pared 0 bases from V and 6 bases from J, leaving 15 bases between. Germline V gene sequence: CDR1 SGHRS, CDR2 YFSETQ. Variable domain in full (rest from reference TRBV5-1 and TRBJ1-1): KAGVTQTPRYLIKTRGQQVTLSCSPISGHRSVSWYQQTPGQGLQFLFEYFSETQRNKGNFPGRFSGRQFSNSRSEMNVSTLELGDSALYLCASSLVGGNFAEAFFGQGTRLTVV.

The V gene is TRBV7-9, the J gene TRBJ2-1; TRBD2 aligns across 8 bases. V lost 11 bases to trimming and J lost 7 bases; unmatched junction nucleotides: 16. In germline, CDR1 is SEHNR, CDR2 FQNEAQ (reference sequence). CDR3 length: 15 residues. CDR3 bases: TGTGCCGTTTCACTGACCGGGACTAGGACTAATGAGCAGTTCTTC. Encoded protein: CAVSLTGTRTNEQFF.

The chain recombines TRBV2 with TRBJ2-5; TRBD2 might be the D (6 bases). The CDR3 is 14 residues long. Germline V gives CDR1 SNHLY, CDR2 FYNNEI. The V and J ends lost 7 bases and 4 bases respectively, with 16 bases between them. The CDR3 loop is CASTASEAGETQYF. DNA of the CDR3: TGTGCCAGCACCGCTAGCGAGGCGGGAGAGACCCAGTACTTC.

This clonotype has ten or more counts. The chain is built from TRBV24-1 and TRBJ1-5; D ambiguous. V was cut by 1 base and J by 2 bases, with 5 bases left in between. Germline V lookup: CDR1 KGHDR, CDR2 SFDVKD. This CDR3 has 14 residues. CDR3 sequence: CATSDFAGNQPQHF. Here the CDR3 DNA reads TGTGCCACCAGTGATTTCGCTGGCAATCAGCCCCAGCATTTT.

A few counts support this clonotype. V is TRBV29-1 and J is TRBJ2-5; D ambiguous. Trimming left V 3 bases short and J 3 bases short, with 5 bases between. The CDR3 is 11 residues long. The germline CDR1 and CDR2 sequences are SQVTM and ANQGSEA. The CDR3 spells CSVDGEETQYF. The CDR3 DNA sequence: TGCAGCGTTGATGGGGAAGAGACCCAGTACTTC. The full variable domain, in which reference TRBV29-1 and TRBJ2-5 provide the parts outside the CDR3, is SAVISQKPSRDICQRGTSLTIQCQVDSQVTMMFWYRQQPGQSLTLIATANQGSEATYESGFVIDKFPISRPNLTFSTLTVSNMSPEDSSIYLCSVDGEETQYFGPGTRLLVL.

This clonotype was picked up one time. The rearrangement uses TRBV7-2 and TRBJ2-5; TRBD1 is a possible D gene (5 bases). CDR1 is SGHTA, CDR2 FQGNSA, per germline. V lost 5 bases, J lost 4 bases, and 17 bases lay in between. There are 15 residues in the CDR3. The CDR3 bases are TGTGCCAGCAGCCCCAGGGCAGGGCTTGGAGAGACCCAGTACTTC. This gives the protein CASSPRAGLGETQYF.

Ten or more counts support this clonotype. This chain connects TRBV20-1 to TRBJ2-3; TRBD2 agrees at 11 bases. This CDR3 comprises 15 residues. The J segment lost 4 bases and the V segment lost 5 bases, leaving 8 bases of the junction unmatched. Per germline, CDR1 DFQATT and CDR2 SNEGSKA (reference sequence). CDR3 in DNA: TGCAGTGCTCGCAAACTTAGCGGGAGGGCAGATACGCAGTATTTT. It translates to CSARKLSGRADTQYF.

CDR3 coding DNA: TGCGCCAGCAGCCAAGACCCCAGGGTATCCAATCAGCCCCAGCATTTT. Its translation is CASSQDPRVSNQPQHF. The chain links TRBV4-1 to TRBJ1-5; D is possibly TRBD1 (5 bases). V lost 0 bases, J lost 3 bases, and 12 bases lay in between. The germline gives CDR1 MGHRA, CDR2 YSYEKL. This CDR3 comprises 16 residues.

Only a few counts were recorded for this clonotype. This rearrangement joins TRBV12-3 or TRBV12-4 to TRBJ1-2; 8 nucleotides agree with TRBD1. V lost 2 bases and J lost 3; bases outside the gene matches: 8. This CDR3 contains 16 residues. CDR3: CASSLSVGQGYYGYTF. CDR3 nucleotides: TGTGCCAGCAGTTTATCCGTCGGACAGGGCTACTATGGCTACACCTTC.

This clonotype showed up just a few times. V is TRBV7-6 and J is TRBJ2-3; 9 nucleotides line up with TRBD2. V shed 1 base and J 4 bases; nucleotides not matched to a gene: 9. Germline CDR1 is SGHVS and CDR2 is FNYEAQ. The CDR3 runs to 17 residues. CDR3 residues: CASSLGSGLAFADTQYF. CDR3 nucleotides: TGTGCCAGCAGCTTAGGGTCGGGACTAGCTTTCGCAGATACGCAGTATTTT. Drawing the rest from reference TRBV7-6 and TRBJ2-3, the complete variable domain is GAGVSQSPRYKVTKRGQDVALRCDPISGHVSLYWYRQALGQGPEFLTYFNYEAQQDKSGLPNDRFSAERPEGSISTLTIQRTEQRDSAMYRCASSLGSGLAFADTQYFGPGTRLTVL.

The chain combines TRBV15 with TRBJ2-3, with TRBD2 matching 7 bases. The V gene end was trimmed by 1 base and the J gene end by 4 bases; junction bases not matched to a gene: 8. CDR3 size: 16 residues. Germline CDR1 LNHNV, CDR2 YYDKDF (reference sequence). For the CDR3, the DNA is TGTGCCACCAGCAGAGTCGGCGGGGAGGGCGCAGATACGCAGTATTTT. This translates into CATSRVGGEGADTQYF.

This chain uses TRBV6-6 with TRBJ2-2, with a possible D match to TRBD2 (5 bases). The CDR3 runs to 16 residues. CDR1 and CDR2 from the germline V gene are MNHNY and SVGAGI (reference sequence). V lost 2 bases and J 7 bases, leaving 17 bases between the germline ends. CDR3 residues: CASSYPELHRDGELFF. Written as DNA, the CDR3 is TGTGCCAGCAGTTACCCCGAACTCCATCGGGACGGGGAGCTGTTTTTT.

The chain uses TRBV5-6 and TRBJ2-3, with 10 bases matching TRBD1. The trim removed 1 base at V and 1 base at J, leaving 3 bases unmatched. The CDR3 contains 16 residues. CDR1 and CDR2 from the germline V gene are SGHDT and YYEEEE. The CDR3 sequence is CASSLRDRGGTDTQYF. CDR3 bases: TGTGCCAGCAGCTTGAGGGACAGGGGCGGCACAGATACGCAGTATTTT. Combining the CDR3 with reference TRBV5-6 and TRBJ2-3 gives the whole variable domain DAGVTQSPTHLIKTRGQQVTLRCSPKSGHDTVSWYQQALGQGPQFIFQYYEEEERQRGNFPDRFSGHQFPNYSSELNVNALLLGDSALYLCASSLRDRGGTDTQYFGPGTRLTVL.

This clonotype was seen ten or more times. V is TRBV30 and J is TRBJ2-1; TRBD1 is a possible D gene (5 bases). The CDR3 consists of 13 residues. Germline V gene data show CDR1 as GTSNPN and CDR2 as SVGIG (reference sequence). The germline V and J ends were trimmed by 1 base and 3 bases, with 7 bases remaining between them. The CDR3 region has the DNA TGTGCCTGGAGTGAAGGGGACTACAATGAGCAGTTCTTC. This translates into CAWSEGDYNEQFF.

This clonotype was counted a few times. CDR3: CASSPFPRQVGTEAFF. The CDR3 DNA sequence: TGTGCCAGCAGCCCCTTTCCGAGACAGGTGGGGACTGAAGCTTTCTTT. The J gene is TRBJ1-1, the V gene TRBV7-9, with TRBD1 as a possible D gene (6 bases). The CDR3 spans 16 residues. V lost 5 bases to trimming and J lost 5 bases, with 21 bases between them. Per the germline V gene, CDR1 is SEHNR and CDR2 is FQNEAQ (reference sequence). Full variable domain (remainder filled in from reference TRBV7-9 and TRBJ1-1): DTGVSQNPRHKITKRGQNVTFRCDPISEHNRLYWYRQTLGQGPEFLTYFQNEAQLEKSRLLSDRFSAERPKGSFSTLEIQRTEQGDSAMYLCASSPFPRQVGTEAFFGQGTRLTVV.

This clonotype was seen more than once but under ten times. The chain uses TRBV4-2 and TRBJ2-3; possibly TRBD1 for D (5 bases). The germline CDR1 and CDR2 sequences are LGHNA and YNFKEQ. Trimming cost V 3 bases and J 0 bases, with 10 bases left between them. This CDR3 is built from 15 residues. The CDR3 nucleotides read TGTGCCAGCAGCCAGCAGGGTACCAGCACAGATACGCAGTATTTT. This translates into CASSQQGTSTDTQYF.

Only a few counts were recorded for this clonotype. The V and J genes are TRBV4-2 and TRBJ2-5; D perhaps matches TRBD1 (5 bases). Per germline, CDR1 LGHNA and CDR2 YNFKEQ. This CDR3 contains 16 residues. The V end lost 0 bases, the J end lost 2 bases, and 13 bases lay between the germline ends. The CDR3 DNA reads TGTGCCAGCAGCCAAGAAGGGAACAGGCCTCAAGAGACCCAGTACTTC. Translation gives CASSQEGNRPQETQYF.

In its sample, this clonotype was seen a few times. DNA of the CDR3: TGTGCCAGCAGTTTAAGCCAGACCCTAAGCCAAAACATTCAGTACTTC. Translated, it gives CASSLSQTLSQNIQYF. The J gene is TRBJ2-4, the V gene TRBV12-3 or TRBV12-4, with no clear D. The CDR3 covers 16 residues. V lost 2 bases, J lost 5 bases, and 16 bases lay in between.

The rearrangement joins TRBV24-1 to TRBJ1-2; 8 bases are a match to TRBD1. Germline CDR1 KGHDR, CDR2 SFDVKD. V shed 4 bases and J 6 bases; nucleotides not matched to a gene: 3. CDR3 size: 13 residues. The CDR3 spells CATSEDRGDGYTF. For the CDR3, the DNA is TGTGCCACCAGTGAAGACAGGGGTGATGGCTACACCTTC.

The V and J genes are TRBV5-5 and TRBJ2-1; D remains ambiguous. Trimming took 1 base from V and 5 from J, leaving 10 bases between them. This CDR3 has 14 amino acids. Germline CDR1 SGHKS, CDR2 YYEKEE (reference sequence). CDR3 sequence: CASSLIPGDNEQFF. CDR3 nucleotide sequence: TGTGCCAGCAGCTTGATACCCGGAGACAATGAGCAGTTCTTC.

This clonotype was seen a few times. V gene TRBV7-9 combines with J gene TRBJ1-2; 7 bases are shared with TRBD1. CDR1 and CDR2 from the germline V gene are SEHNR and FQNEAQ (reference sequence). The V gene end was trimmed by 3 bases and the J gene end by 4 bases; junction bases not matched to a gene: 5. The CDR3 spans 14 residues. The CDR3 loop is CASSFQGGFYGYTF. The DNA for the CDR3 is TGTGCCAGCAGCTTCCAGGGGGGGTTCTATGGCTACACCTTC.